Below are 16 T cell receptor beta chains sequenced from a single sample in a study of shared clonotypes between healthy human individuals. Sequenced by immunoSEQ multiplex PCR; TCRdb stores in-frame clones only, minus some. The sample holds 530,000 or so clones, roughly 79% seen once. Sequenced material: PBMCs. The receptors originated from a woman in her thirties or forties in good health. Some clones in this sample may be carry-over from other donors' samples.

Here the CDR3 reads CATSRETGRVRETQYF. The CDR3, as DNA: TGTGCCACCAGCAGAGAAACGGGGAGGGTCAGAGAGACCCAGTACTTC. The chain links TRBV15 to TRBJ2-5; TRBD2 matches 7 bases. Trimming cost V 0 bases and J 4 bases; bases outside gene matches: 8. The CDR3 sequence is 16 residues long. CDR1 is LNHNV and CDR2 is YYDKDF in the germline V gene (reference sequence).

The chain recombines TRBV5-6 with TRBJ2-3, with TRBD2 identical over 10 bases. Germline CDR1 reads SGHDT; CDR2 reads YYEEEE. Trimming cost V 2 bases and J 5 bases; bases outside gene matches: 8. The CDR3 totals 16 residues. CDR3 sequence: CASSFPSLAGVDTQYF. In DNA form, the CDR3 reads TGTGCCAGCAGCTTCCCCTCTCTAGCGGGAGTAGATACGCAGTATTTT.

V and J are TRBV4-1 and TRBJ2-2; 7 bases line up with TRBD1. Per the germline V gene, CDR1 is MGHRA and CDR2 is YSYEKL. The V and J ends lost 5 bases and 1 base, in that order; junction bases with no gene match: 4. There are 15 residues in the CDR3. The CDR3 reads CASSEQGKNTGELFF. CDR3 in DNA: TGCGCCAGCAGCGAACAGGGGAAGAACACCGGGGAGCTGTTTTTT.

The chain recombines TRBV2 with TRBJ2-5; no firm D call. V lost 0 bases, J lost 7 bases, and 15 bases lay in between. From germline, CDR1 is SNHLY and CDR2 FYNNEI. This CDR3 contains 15 residues. The CDR3 DNA sequence: TGTGCCAGCAGTGAAGCCGCTCTAAATAAGGGGACCCAGTACTTC. Translated, it gives CASSEAALNKGTQYF.

The V and J genes are TRBV2 and TRBJ2-5; D not certain. The germline gives CDR1 SNHLY, CDR2 FYNNEI. CDR3 length equals 12 residues. V was clipped by 6 bases and J by 3 bases, with 8 bases between them. CDR3 loop: CASSQVEETQYF. The CDR3, as DNA: TGTGCCAGCAGCCAGGTGGAAGAGACCCAGTACTTC.

The gene calls are TRBV29-1 and TRBJ2-5, with D perhaps assigned TRBD1 or TRBD2 (5 bases each). The V end was cut by 5 bases, the J end by 1 base, with 11 bases between. Germline CDR1 SQVTM, CDR2 ANQGSEA. CDR3 length equals 13 residues. CDR3 loop: CSVSPGLQETQYF. Written as DNA, the CDR3 is TGCAGCGTTAGCCCGGGGCTCCAAGAGACCCAGTACTTC.

The chain couples TRBV6-4 to TRBJ2-2; possibly TRBD1 for D (6 bases). This CDR3 is 14 amino acids long. The V gene's germline CDR1 is MRHNA and CDR2 SNTAGT. With 6 bases removed from V and 3 bases from J, the gap between germline ends came to 11 bases. The CDR3 coding sequence is TGTGCCAGCAGAACAGGGCCAGACACCGGGGAGCTGTTTTTT. Translation gives CASRTGPDTGELFF.

This chain uses TRBV7-9 with TRBJ2-5; D uncertain. With 4 bases removed from V and 1 base from J, the gap between germline ends came to 19 bases. The CDR3 loop spans 17 amino acids. Germline loops: CDR1 SEHNR, CDR2 FQNEAQ (reference sequence). The CDR3 here is CASSSPRTALPQETQYF. CDR3 DNA sequence: TGTGCCAGCAGCTCCCCCAGAACGGCTCTCCCCCAAGAGACCCAGTACTTC.

V and J are TRBV11-3 and TRBJ2-3, with D possibly TRBD1 on 5 matching bases. CDR1 is SGHNT and CDR2 is YENEEA in the germline V gene. The CDR3 has 14 residues. V was cut by 8 bases and J by 6 bases, with 18 bases left in between. The CDR3: CASQGTRGGDTQYF. CDR3 nucleotides: TGTGCCAGCCAGGGTACGAGAGGCGGTGATACGCAGTATTTT.

V usage is TRBV5-1 and J usage is TRBJ2-3; tentatively, D is TRBD1 (6 bases). The germline V and J ends were trimmed by 4 bases and 9 bases, with 21 bases remaining between them. Germline CDR1 SGHRS, CDR2 YFSETQ. The CDR3 covers 15 residues. For the CDR3, the DNA is TGCGCCAGCAGCGGGAGAGGGGGTCTTGGAGAAACGCAGTATTTT. Translated, it gives CASSGRGGLGETQYF.

This chain links TRBV28 with TRBJ2-7; D not certain. The CDR3 extends over 13 amino acids. The V gene's germline CDR1 is MDHEN and CDR2 SYDVKM. V was clipped by 5 bases and J by 5 bases, with 13 bases between them. CDR3 nucleotide sequence: TGTGCCAGCAGTCCCCGTCGCGTACACGAGCAGTACTTC. Amino acids: CASSPRRVHEQYF.

The V gene is TRBV20-1, the J gene TRBJ1-1, with D possibly matching TRBD1 (6 bases). Trimming removed 7 bases at V and 4 bases at J, with 10 bases between. The CDR3 consists of 11 residues. Germline-derived CDR1 and CDR2 are DFQATT and SNEGSKA (reference sequence). The CDR3 DNA is TGCAGTGTTCAGGGGATCACTGAAGCTTTCTTT. Residues: CSVQGITEAFF.

CDR3: CASSQDGGRGDTQYF. The CDR3 nucleotides read TGCGCCAGCAGCCAAGACGGCGGGAGAGGAGATACGCAGTATTTT. The chain is built from TRBV4-3 and TRBJ2-3; 7 bases match TRBD2. Looked up from germline, CDR1 is LGHNA and CDR2 is YSLEER. V lost 0 bases, J lost 5 bases, and 5 bases stayed unmatched. This CDR3 is 15 amino acids long.

The V call is TRBV9, the J call TRBJ2-2; no definite D call. Germline V gives CDR1 SGDLS, CDR2 YYNGEE. The CDR3 extends over 15 amino acids. The V and J ends lost 3 bases and 0 bases respectively, with 9 bases between them. CDR3 in amino acids: CASSGTPANTGELFF. The CDR3 DNA reads as TGTGCCAGCAGCGGGACGCCCGCGAACACCGGGGAGCTGTTTTTT.

V is TRBV6-5 and J is TRBJ2-3; TRBD2 matches at 8 bases. Trimming cost V 4 bases and J 1 base; bases outside gene matches: 7. Germline V CDR1 and CDR2: MNHEY, SVGAGI. The CDR3 runs to 16 residues. CDR3 DNA: TGTGCCAGCAGTTTCCGCGGGACTAGTGGCACAGATACGCAGTATTTT. Translation: CASSFRGTSGTDTQYF.

This clone was found a few times. V and J are TRBV7-2 and TRBJ1-4; unclear D gene. Trimming stripped 5 bases from V and 5 bases from J, with 9 bases between. The germline V gene encodes CDR1 SGHTA and CDR2 FQGNSA. The CDR3 is made up of 13 amino acids. Here the CDR3 reads CASSGRSNEKLFF. CDR3 DNA: TGTGCCAGCAGCGGGAGATCCAATGAAAAACTGTTTTTT.